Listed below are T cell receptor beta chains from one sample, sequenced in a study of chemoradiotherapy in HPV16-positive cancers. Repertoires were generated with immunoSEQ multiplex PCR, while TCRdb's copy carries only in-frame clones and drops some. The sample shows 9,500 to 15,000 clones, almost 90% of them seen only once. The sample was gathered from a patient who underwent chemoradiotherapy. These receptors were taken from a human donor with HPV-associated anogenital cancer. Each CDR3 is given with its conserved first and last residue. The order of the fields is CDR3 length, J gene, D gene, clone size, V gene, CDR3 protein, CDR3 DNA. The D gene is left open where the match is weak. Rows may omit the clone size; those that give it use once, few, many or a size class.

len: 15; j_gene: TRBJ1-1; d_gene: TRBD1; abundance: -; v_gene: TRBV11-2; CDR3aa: CASRPDDRGGTEAFF; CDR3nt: TGTGCCAGCAGGCCAGATGACAGGGGGGGGACTGAAGCTTTCTTT
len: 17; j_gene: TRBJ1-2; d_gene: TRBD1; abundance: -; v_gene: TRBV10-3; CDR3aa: CATKALLDRGPNYGYTF; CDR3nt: TGTGCCACCAAAGCGCTGCTAGACAGGGGGCCGAACTATGGCTACACCTTC
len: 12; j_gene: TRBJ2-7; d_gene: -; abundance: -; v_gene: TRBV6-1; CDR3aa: CASDKSTYEQYF; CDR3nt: TGTGCCAGTGATAAGTCTACCTACGAGCAGTACTTC
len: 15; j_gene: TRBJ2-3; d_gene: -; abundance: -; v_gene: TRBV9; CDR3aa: CASSISGLRTDTQYF; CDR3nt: TGTGCCAGCAGCATTTCCGGGCTCCGCACAGATACGCAGTATTTT
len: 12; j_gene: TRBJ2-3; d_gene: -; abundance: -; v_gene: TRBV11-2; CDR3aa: CASRTHTDTQYF; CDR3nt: TGTGCCAGCAGAACTCACACAGATACGCAGTATTTT
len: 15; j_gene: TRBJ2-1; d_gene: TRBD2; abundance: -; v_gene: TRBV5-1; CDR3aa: CASSIGLMGLATQFF; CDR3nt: TGCGCCAGCAGCATCGGGCTGATGGGACTAGCGACTCAGTTCTTC
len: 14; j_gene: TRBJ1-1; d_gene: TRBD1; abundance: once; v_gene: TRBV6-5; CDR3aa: CASSPGTGGTEAFF; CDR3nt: TGTGCCAGCAGTCCCGGGACAGGTGGGACTGAAGCTTTCTTT
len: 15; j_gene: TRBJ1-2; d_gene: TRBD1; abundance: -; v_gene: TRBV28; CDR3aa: CASSFGGSLGGGYTF; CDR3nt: TGTGCCAGCTCCTTCGGCGGATCACTAGGGGGCGGCTACACCTTC
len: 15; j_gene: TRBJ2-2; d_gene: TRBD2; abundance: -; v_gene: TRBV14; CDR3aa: CASSQSAGGTGELFF; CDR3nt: TGTGCCAGCAGCCAGAGTGCGGGAGGGACCGGGGAGCTGTTTTTT
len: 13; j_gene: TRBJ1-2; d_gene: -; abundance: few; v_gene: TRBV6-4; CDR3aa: CASSAGEAYGYTF; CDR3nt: TGTGCCAGCAGTGCAGGGGAGGCTTATGGCTACACCTTC
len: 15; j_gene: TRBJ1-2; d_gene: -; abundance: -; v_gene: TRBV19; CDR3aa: CASSKDRQATYGYTF; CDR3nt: TGTGCCAGTAGCAAAGACCGACAGGCGACCTATGGCTACACCTTC
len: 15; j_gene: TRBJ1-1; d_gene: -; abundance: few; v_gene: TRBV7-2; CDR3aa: CASTSPGQTNTEAFF; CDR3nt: TGTGCCAGCACCTCCCCAGGACAAACGAACACTGAAGCTTTCTTT
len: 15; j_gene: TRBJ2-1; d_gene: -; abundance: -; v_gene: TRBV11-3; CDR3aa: CASSRRSEGHNEQFF; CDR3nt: TGTGCCAGCAGCCGTCGTTCGGAGGGCCACAATGAGCAGTTCTTC
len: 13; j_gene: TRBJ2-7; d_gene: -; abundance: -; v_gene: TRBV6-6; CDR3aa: CASSQTGIYEQYF; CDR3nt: TGTGCCAGCAGTCAAACAGGGATCTACGAGCAGTACTTC
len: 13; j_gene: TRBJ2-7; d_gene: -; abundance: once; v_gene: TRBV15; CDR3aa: CATRSGDSYEQYF; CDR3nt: TGTGCCACCCGTTCTGGCGACTCCTACGAGCAGTACTTC
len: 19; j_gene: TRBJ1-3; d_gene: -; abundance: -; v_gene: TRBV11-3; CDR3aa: CASEMRGFLSGTSGNTIYF; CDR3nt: TGTGCCAGCGAGATGCGGGGGTTTTTGTCAGGGACCTCTGGAAACACCATATATTTT
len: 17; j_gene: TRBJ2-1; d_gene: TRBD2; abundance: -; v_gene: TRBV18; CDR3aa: CASSPVVGTSGSHEQFF; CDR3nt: TGTGCCAGCTCACCAGTCGTCGGGACTAGCGGGAGTCACGAGCAGTTCTTC
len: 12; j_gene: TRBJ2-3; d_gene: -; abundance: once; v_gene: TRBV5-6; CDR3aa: CASSSWTDTQYF; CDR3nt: TGTGCCAGCAGCTCATGGACAGATACGCAGTATTTT
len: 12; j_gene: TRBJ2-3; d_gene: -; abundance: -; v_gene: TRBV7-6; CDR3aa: CASSSLGDTQYF; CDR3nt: TGTGCCAGCAGTTCCCTGGGAGATACGCAGTATTTT
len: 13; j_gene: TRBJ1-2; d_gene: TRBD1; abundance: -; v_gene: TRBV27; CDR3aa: CASKPGQGYGYTF; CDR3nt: TGTGCCAGCAAACCCGGACAGGGCTATGGCTACACCTTC
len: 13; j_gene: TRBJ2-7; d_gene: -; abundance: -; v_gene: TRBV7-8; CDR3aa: CASSSGPGLEQYF; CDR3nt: TGTGCCAGCAGCTCGGGCCCAGGGCTCGAGCAGTACTTC
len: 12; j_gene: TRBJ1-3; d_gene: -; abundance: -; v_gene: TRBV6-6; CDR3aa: CASSHEGNTIYF; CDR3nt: TGTGCCAGCAGTCACGAGGGAAACACCATATATTTT
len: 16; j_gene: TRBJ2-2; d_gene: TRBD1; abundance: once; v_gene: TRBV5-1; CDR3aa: CASSQRDSLNTGELFF; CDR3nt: TGCGCCAGCAGCCAAAGGGACAGTTTGAACACCGGGGAGCTGTTTTTT
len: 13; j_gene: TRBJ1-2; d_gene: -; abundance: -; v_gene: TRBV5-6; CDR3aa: CASTSPGGYGYTF; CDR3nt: TGTGCCAGCACCTCTCCCGGGGGGTATGGCTACACCTTC
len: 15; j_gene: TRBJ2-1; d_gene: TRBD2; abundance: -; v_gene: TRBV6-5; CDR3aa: CASSDLQRGYNEQFF; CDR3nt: TGTGCCAGCAGCGACCTTCAGCGGGGCTACAATGAGCAGTTCTTC
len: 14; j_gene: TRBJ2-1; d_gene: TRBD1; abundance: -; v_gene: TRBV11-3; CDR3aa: CASSSPDRANEQFF; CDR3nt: TGTGCCAGCAGCTCCCCGGACAGGGCTAATGAGCAGTTCTTC
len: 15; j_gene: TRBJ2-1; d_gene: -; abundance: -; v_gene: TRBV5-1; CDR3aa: CASSLELAQLDEQFF; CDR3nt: TGCGCCAGCAGCTTGGAGCTAGCCCAACTCGATGAGCAGTTCTTC
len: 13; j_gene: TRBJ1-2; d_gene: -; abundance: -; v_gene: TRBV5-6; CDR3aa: CASSLAGQGGYTF; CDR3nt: TGTGCCAGCAGCTTGGCCGGTCAGGGGGGCTACACCTTC
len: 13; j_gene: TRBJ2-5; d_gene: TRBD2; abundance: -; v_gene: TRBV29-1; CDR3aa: CSVGLAGAETQYF; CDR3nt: TGCAGCGTCGGACTAGCGGGGGCAGAGACCCAGTACTTC
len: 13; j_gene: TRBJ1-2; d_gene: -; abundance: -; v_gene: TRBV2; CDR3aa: CASSTTGLYGYTF; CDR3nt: TGTGCCAGCAGTACAACAGGGCTCTATGGCTACACCTTC
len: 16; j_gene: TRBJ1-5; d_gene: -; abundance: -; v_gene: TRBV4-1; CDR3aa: CASSPSRTISNQPQHF; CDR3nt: TGCGCCAGCAGTCCCTCCAGAACCATTAGCAATCAGCCCCAGCATTTT
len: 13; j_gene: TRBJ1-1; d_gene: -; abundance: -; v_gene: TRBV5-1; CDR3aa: CASSLAGNTEAFF; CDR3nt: TGCGCCAGCAGCTTGGCAGGAAACACTGAAGCTTTCTTT
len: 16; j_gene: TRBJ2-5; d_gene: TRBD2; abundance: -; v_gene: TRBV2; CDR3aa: CASSGGLAGGQETQYF; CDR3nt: TGTGCCAGCAGTGGGGGACTAGCGGGGGGGCAAGAGACCCAGTACTTC